Listed below are T cell receptor beta chains from one sample, sequenced in a study of graft-versus-host responses after intestinal transplantation. Only in-frame clones appear in the TCRdb table, and some are missing; sequencing was by immunoSEQ multiplex PCR. The sample carries about 51,000 clones, 80% to 90% recorded once. These receptors are not linked to any known antigen. Sequencing used unstimulated CD4+ T cells sorted from spleen or lymph node cells, obtained before transplant. These receptors were obtained from a human donor who was the organ donor for an intestinal transplant. Each CDR3 is given with its conserved first and last residue. The D gene is left open where the match is weak. Size is stated for part of the rows, as once, few or many counts, or as a class when the clone is expanded.

D gene	V gene	J gene	clone size	CDR3 DNA	CDR3 protein
TRBD2	TRBV18	TRBJ2-1	-	TGTGCCAGCTCACCGACTAGCGGATTTTACAATGAGCAGTTCTTC	CASSPTSGFYNEQFF
-	TRBV28	TRBJ1-5	-	TGTGCCAGCAGTCAGTACTATAGCAATCAGCCCCAGCATTTT	CASSQYYSNQPQHF
-	TRBV7-2	TRBJ1-2	-	TGTGCCAGCAGCTTAGACGGGGGCTATGGCTACACCTTC	CASSLDGGYGYTF
TRBD2	TRBV4-2	TRBJ2-2	-	TGTGCCAGCAGCCAAGTTCCAGCGGGGGAATACACCGGGGAGCTGTTTTTT	CASSQVPAGEYTGELFF
TRBD2	TRBV19	TRBJ2-7	-	TGTGCCAGTAGTCCCCTGGGGTTAGCGGGAATCAACGAGCAGTACTTC	CASSPLGLAGINEQYF
-	TRBV5-4	TRBJ1-2	once	TGTGCCAGCAGCTTGGAGGTACAGGTGGGCTATGGCTACACCTTC	CASSLEVQVGYGYTF
TRBD1	TRBV28	TRBJ1-1	-	TGTGCCAGCAGCAATTACAGACAGGGGAACACTGAAGCTTTCTTT	CASSNYRQGNTEAFF
-	TRBV29-1	TRBJ1-5	few	TGCAGCGTTGAAGGGGAGAATCAGCCCCAGCATTTT	CSVEGENQPQHF
TRBD1	TRBV28	TRBJ1-2	-	TGTGCCAGCAGTTTTTGGGGCGGACAGGGGTCATTGGGCTACACCTTC	CASSFWGGQGSLGYTF
TRBD1	TRBV10-3	TRBJ1-1	-	TGTGCCACACACAAACAGGGGGTTGGTGAAGCTTTCTTT	CATHKQGVGEAFF
TRBD2	TRBV18	TRBJ2-5	-	TGTGCCAGCTCGATCAGACTAGCGGAGATCCAAGAGACCCAGTACTTC	CASSIRLAEIQETQYF
TRBD2	TRBV5-1	TRBJ2-3	-	TGCGCCAGCAGCCTACTAGCGGGAGGTGGAACAGATACGCAGTATTTT	CASSLLAGGGTDTQYF
TRBD1	TRBV7-3	TRBJ2-2	-	TGTGCCAGCAGCGTGAGAGGTGGCAGGGGGACCGGGGAGCTGTTTTTT	CASSVRGGRGTGELFF
-	TRBV7-2	TRBJ1-1	-	TGTGCCAGCAGCTTGCAAAACAGGGTAGCTGAAGCTTTCTTT	CASSLQNRVAEAFF
-	TRBV7-8	TRBJ1-4	-	TGTGCCAGCAGCAATATACGGGGGATCGGGTTTTTT	CASSNIRGIGFF
TRBD1	TRBV6-5	TRBJ2-7	few	TGTGCCAGCAGTAGCGGACAGGGGTCCTACGAGCAGTACTTC	CASSSGQGSYEQYF
-	TRBV19	TRBJ1-3	-	TGTGCCAGTACCGCTTCCGGTCACTCTGGAAACACCATATATTTT	CASTASGHSGNTIYF
TRBD1	TRBV20-1	TRBJ2-1	once	TGCAGTGCCACCGGGACAGACCAGTTCTTC	CSATGTDQFF
TRBD2	TRBV5-4	TRBJ2-3	-	TGTGCCAGCAGCTCATCATCCGGCGGGAGGGCCACAGATACGCAGTATTTT	CASSSSSGGRATDTQYF
TRBD2	TRBV9	TRBJ2-1	-	TGTGCCAGCAGCCCCACGGGGCGGGAGGGGGGCTGGCAGTTCTTC	CASSPTGREGGWQFF
TRBD1	TRBV7-9	TRBJ2-1	-	TGTGCCAGCAGCCCCAGGCGGGGGGGACAGGGGGCGTTAGATGAGCAGTTCTTC	CASSPRRGGQGALDEQFF
-	TRBV7-3	TRBJ2-5	few	TGTGCCAGCAGCCCCGGGGCGGGGGAGACCCAGTACTTC	CASSPGAGETQYF
-	TRBV28	TRBJ1-6	-	TGTGCCAGCAACTCCAGGTCATCCTATAATTCACCCCTCCACTTT	CASNSRSSYNSPLHF